The 10 T cell receptor beta chains below were found in one sample sequenced in a study of siplizumab effects on memory and regulatory T cells. Libraries were prepared by immunoSEQ multiplex PCR; TCRdb keeps only in-frame clonotypes and omits some of them. The sample yields approximately 60,000 clones, 79% seen once. Sequenced material: memory CD4+ T cells sorted from blood. The receptors here all came from a human donor in good health.

The V call is TRBV7-9, the J call TRBJ1-6; tentative D call: TRBD1 (6 bases). Germline CDR1 SEHNR, CDR2 FQNEAQ (reference sequence). This CDR3 has 14 residues. V was cut by 1 base and J by 9 bases, with 10 bases left in between. The CDR3: CASSLVGGASPLHF. The CDR3 coding sequence is TGTGCCAGCAGCTTAGTAGGGGGTGCTTCACCCCTCCACTTT.

The chain links TRBV19 to TRBJ1-6, with D hard to call. CDR3 size: 16 residues. V lost 5 bases, J lost 6 bases, and 17 bases lay in between. Looked up from germline, CDR1 is LNHDA and CDR2 is SQIVND (reference sequence). The CDR3 here is CASSSPITGANSPLHF. The CDR3 nucleotides read TGTGCCAGTAGTTCCCCGATTACCGGAGCTAATTCACCCCTCCACTTT.

V and J are TRBV2 and TRBJ1-5; 8 bases match TRBD1. Germline V gives CDR1 SNHLY, CDR2 FYNNEI. The CDR3 covers 14 residues. Losses at the gene ends were 7 bases for V and 4 bases for J; bases not matched to a gene: 6. CDR3 DNA sequence: TGTGCCAGCAACAGGAACAGGGGGAATCAGCCCCAGCATTTT. Amino acid sequence: CASNRNRGNQPQHF.

This chain connects TRBV5-4 to TRBJ2-7; the D is unclear. V gave up 2 bases and J gave up 0 bases, with 6 bases separating them. This CDR3 is built from 13 residues. CDR1 and CDR2 from the germline V gene are SGHNT and YYREEE (reference sequence). In DNA, the CDR3 is TGTGCCAGCAGCTTCCCAGCCTCCTACGAGCAGTACTTC. As protein: CASSFPASYEQYF.

The rearrangement links TRBV18 to TRBJ2-4; 7 nucleotides agree with TRBD1. There are 15 residues in the CDR3. V trimming: 3 bases; J trimming: 3 bases; junction bases outside the gene matches: 5. Germline assignment: CDR1 KGHSH and CDR2 LQKENI. CDR3 bases: TGTGCCAGCTCACCGGACAGGTCCATCAAAAACATTCAGTACTTC. It yields the protein CASSPDRSIKNIQYF.

CDR3 sequence: CASSPQAAGKEKLFF. The CDR3 DNA sequence: TGTGCCAGTAGTCCTCAAGCGGCAGGAAAGGAAAAACTGTTTTTT. The genes are TRBV19 and TRBJ1-4; no firm D call. The CDR3 extends over 15 amino acids. Germline V lookup: CDR1 LNHDA, CDR2 SQIVND (reference sequence). Between the trimmed V and J ends, which lost 5 bases and 8 bases, there was a span of 18 bases.

V is TRBV4-2 and J is TRBJ2-3; 13 bases agree with TRBD2. CDR1 and CDR2 (germline): LGHNA, YNFKEQ. Germline trimming cut 4 bases from V and 1 base from J; bases unmatched to any gene: 17. CDR3 size: 21 residues. CDR3 in DNA: TGTGCCAGCAGCCGTCAAATACCGGAGACTAGCGGGGGGATCCGCACAGATACGCAGTATTTT. It translates to CASSRQIPETSGGIRTDTQYF.

V is TRBV4-3 and J is TRBJ2-7; TRBD1 matches at 7 bases. There are 15 residues in the CDR3. CDR1 and CDR2 (germline): LGHNA, YSLEER. Trimming took 0 bases from V and 3 from J; bases not matched to a gene: 5. The CDR3 loop reads CASSQDRGGFYEQYF. In DNA, the CDR3 is TGCGCCAGCAGCCAAGATCGAGGGGGCTTCTACGAGCAGTACTTC.

The chain employs TRBV7-3 and TRBJ2-3, with a tentative D call TRBD1 (6 bases). The length of the CDR3 is 14 residues. The V gene lost 5 bases and the J gene lost 3 bases, with 12 bases spanning the gap. Per the germline V gene, CDR1 is SGHTA and CDR2 is FQGTGA. CDR3 in DNA: TGTGCCAGCAGCCCAAACAGGGAAACAGATACGCAGTATTTT. Amino acid sequence: CASSPNRETDTQYF.

This clone occurred once. The genes are TRBV20-1 and TRBJ2-5, with a possible D match to TRBD2 (6 bases). TRBJ2-7 matches the DNA end more closely, so the J call is doubtful. The CDR3 runs 11 residues. Germline CDR1 and CDR2: DFQATT and SNEGSKA (reference sequence). The DNA for the CDR3 is TGCAGTGCTAGTTTAGCGGACGAGCAGTACTTC. Translated: CSASLADEQYF.